A single sample gave rise to the 24 T cell receptor beta chains below, sequenced in a study of blood T cell repertoires in COVID-19. Profiled with immunoSEQ multiplex PCR; TCRdb holds only in-frame clones, not every one. The sample consists of 150,000 to 200,000 clones, 70% to 90% of them appearing once. The sample consisted of peripheral blood. These receptors all come from a human donor in a cohort sampled during active COVID-19.

The chain is built from TRBV6-6 and TRBJ2-2, with 7 bases fitting TRBD1. This CDR3 is 15 amino acids long. V lost 8 bases, J lost 0 bases, and 6 bases stayed unmatched. Germline V CDR1 and CDR2: MNHNY, SVGAGI (reference sequence). This CDR3 is CASGRQGTNTGELFF. The CDR3 coding sequence is TGTGCCAGCGGGCGACAGGGAACGAACACCGGGGAGCTGTTTTTT.

J is TRBJ2-1 and V is TRBV30; D is possibly TRBD2 (5 bases). V was pared by 4 bases and J by 9 bases, with 13 bases between. Germline CDR1 and CDR2: GTSNPN and SVGIG (reference sequence). The CDR3 sequence is 12 residues long. CDR3 region: CAWKRASSEQFF. CDR3 nucleotide sequence: TGTGCCTGGAAGAGGGCTTCCTCTGAGCAGTTCTTC.

The CDR3: CASSPQRGGASGRGYNEQFF. CDR3 in DNA: TGTGCCAGCTCACCACAACGGGGTGGCGCCAGCGGGAGGGGCTACAATGAGCAGTTCTTC. The chain combines TRBV18 with TRBJ2-1; 10 bases match TRBD2. Germline lookup yields CDR1 KGHSH and CDR2 LQKENI. The CDR3 is made up of 20 amino acids. The junction had 15 bases not matched to a gene; V was cut back by 1 base and J by 3 bases.

The chain combines TRBV7-3 with TRBJ2-2, with TRBD2 identical over 15 bases. The J segment lost 2 bases and the V segment lost 5 bases, leaving 6 bases of the junction unmatched. CDR1 is SGHTA, CDR2 FQGTGA, per germline. CDR3 length: 18 residues. The CDR3 is CASSRGLAGGRNTGELFF. CDR3 DNA sequence: TGTGCCAGCAGCCGAGGACTAGCGGGAGGGCGTAACACCGGGGAGCTGTTTTTT.

The J gene is TRBJ2-6, the V gene TRBV5-8, with unresolved D. CDR3 size: 13 residues. The V gene's germline CDR1 is SGHTS and CDR2 YDEGEE. V shed 8 bases and J shed 0 bases, with 6 bases lying between them. The CDR3 nucleotides are TGTGCCAGTAGAAGCTCTGGGGCCAACGTCCTGACTTTC. Protein: CASRSSGANVLTF.

The chain combines TRBV7-2 with TRBJ1-5; 8 bases agree with TRBD1. CDR1 is SGHTA and CDR2 is FQGNSA in the germline V gene. V trimming: 5 bases; J trimming: 3 bases; junction bases outside the gene matches: 3. CDR3 length: 14 amino acids. The CDR3 loop is CASSRTGSNQPQHF. CDR3 nucleotide sequence: TGTGCCAGCAGCCGGACAGGGTCCAATCAGCCCCAGCATTTT.

J is TRBJ2-7 and V is TRBV19, with D tentatively TRBD1 (6 bases). The CDR3 extends over 14 amino acids. The germline V and J ends were trimmed by 8 bases and 0 bases, with 14 bases remaining between them. Germline V lookup: CDR1 LNHDA, CDR2 SQIVND (reference sequence). CDR3 DNA sequence: TGTGCCAGTTCCTCGACGACAGGCTCCTACGAGCAGTACTTC. Amino acid sequence: CASSSTTGSYEQYF.

The chain couples TRBV6-5 to TRBJ2-3, with TRBD1 matching 11 bases. The CDR3 is made up of 14 amino acids. Germline V gives CDR1 MNHEY, CDR2 SVGAGI. J lost 7 bases, V lost 6 bases, and 6 bases had no gene match. The CDR3, as DNA: TGTGCCAGCAGCCGGGACAGGGGGTGGAATACGCAGTATTTT. The encoded protein is CASSRDRGWNTQYF.

This chain connects TRBV15 to TRBJ2-1; weak D call: TRBD2 (6 bases). This CDR3 spans 13 amino acids. The V gene's germline CDR1 is LNHNV and CDR2 YYDKDF (reference sequence). Trimming removed 3 bases at V and 10 bases at J, with 13 bases between. CDR3 coding DNA: TGTGCCACCAGCAGTTCCCCTCGGGGGGAGCAGTTCTTC. Protein: CATSSSPRGEQFF.

The rearrangement links TRBV14 to TRBJ2-7; a weak D match, TRBD2 (5 bases). CDR3 length equals 15 residues. Germline V lookup: CDR1 SGHDN, CDR2 FVKESK. V lost 0 bases and J lost 2, with 11 bases in between. CDR3 nucleotides: TGTGCCAGCAGCCAAGATTTAGCGCGCACCTACGAGCAGTACTTC. It translates to CASSQDLARTYEQYF.

The chain recombines TRBV11-2 with TRBJ1-5, with a possible D match to TRBD1 (5 bases). CDR1 and CDR2 from the germline V gene are SGHAT and FQNNGV. Trimming took 3 bases from V and 1 from J, leaving 10 bases between them. This CDR3 has 15 amino acids. The DNA for the CDR3 is TGTGCCAGCAGCTTGGGGGACTCAAGCAATCAGCCCCAGCATTTT. This sequence encodes CASSLGDSSNQPQHF.

V gene TRBV28 combines with J gene TRBJ1-4, with D maybe TRBD1 (6 bases). V lost 5 bases, J lost 8 bases, and 15 bases lay in between. The germline V gene has CDR1 MDHEN and CDR2 SYDVKM. The CDR3 extends over 14 amino acids. The CDR3 reads CASSRGGQGEKLFF. The DNA for the CDR3 is TGTGCCAGCAGTCGGGGGGGCCAGGGAGAAAAACTGTTTTTT.

The chain joins TRBV24-1 to TRBJ2-2; 9 bases are a match to TRBD1. Germline lookup yields CDR1 KGHDR and CDR2 SFDVKD. V trimming: 5 bases; J trimming: 5 bases; junction bases outside the gene matches: 2. The CDR3 has 14 amino acids. DNA of the CDR3: TGTGCCACCAGTGGGACAGGGGAAACCGGGGAGCTGTTTTTT. Amino acid sequence: CATSGTGETGELFF.

The sample holds a few counts of this clone. The chain employs TRBV19 and TRBJ1-6; D remains ambiguous. In germline, CDR1 is LNHDA, CDR2 SQIVND (reference sequence). The CDR3 is 18 amino acids. V lost 0 bases to trimming and J lost 0 bases, with 12 bases between them. CDR3 DNA: TGTGCCAGTAGTATAGATCCGACAAGAAGCTCCTATAATTCACCCCTCCACTTT. Protein product: CASSIDPTRSSYNSPLHF.

In this sample, this clone is medium-sized. CDR3 sequence: CSVEDLRTQANEQFF. The CDR3 nucleotides are TGCAGCGTTGAAGATCTTAGGACACAAGCCAATGAGCAGTTCTTC. This chain links TRBV29-1 with TRBJ2-1; a weak D match, TRBD1 (5 bases). This CDR3 region has 15 residues. V shed 0 bases and J shed 6 bases, with 15 bases lying between them. CDR1 and CDR2 from the germline V gene are SQVTM and ANQGSEA.

This chain joins TRBV5-1 and TRBJ2-1; 9 nucleotides line up with TRBD1. This CDR3 is 16 amino acids long. The germline V gene encodes CDR1 SGHRS and CDR2 YFSETQ. After removal of 2 bases from V and 7 bases from J, the junction contained 10 bases not matched to a gene. CDR3 sequence: CASSLPGQGNWNEQFF. The CDR3 DNA reads as TGCGCCAGCAGCTTACCGGGACAGGGAAATTGGAATGAGCAGTTCTTC.

This rearrangement joins TRBV30 to TRBJ2-7, with a tentative D call TRBD1 (6 bases). CDR3 length: 11 residues. Germline loops: CDR1 GTSNPN, CDR2 SVGIG (reference sequence). V was cut by 5 bases and J by 3 bases, with 8 bases left in between. The DNA of the CDR3 is TGTGCCTGGGGGACAAACTACGAGCAGTACTTC. Its protein is CAWGTNYEQYF.

The genes are TRBV28 and TRBJ2-1; 12 bases line up with TRBD2. Germline V CDR1 and CDR2: MDHEN, SYDVKM. The CDR3 runs 17 residues. V dropped 5 bases and J dropped 0; count of bases not matched to a gene: 5. CDR3 bases: TGTGCCAGCAGTCGACGACTAGCGGGGGTCTCCTACAATGAGCAGTTCTTC. Translation: CASSRRLAGVSYNEQFF.

The V and J genes are TRBV18 and TRBJ2-3, with a weak D call TRBD1 (6 bases). The germline CDR1 and CDR2 sequences are KGHSH and LQKENI. V lost 3 bases to trimming and J lost 2 bases, with 9 bases between them. The CDR3 contains 14 residues. DNA for the CDR3: TGTGCCAGCTCACCGGGGGCGGCCACAGATACGCAGTATTTT. It yields the protein CASSPGAATDTQYF.

In DNA, the CDR3 is TGTGCCAGCAGTATGGACAGTAACCTGAACACTGAAGCTTTCTTT. This codes for CASSMDSNLNTEAFF. The chain combines TRBV6-5 with TRBJ1-1; D is possibly TRBD1 (6 bases). This CDR3 comprises 15 residues. Trimming took off 5 bases at V and 0 bases at J, with 13 bases between the two ends. Germline CDR1 MNHEY, CDR2 SVGAGI.

V gene TRBV4-3 combines with J gene TRBJ1-6; TRBD1 matches 11 bases. The CDR3 sequence is 17 residues long. The germline V gene encodes CDR1 LGHNA and CDR2 YSLEER. Trimming took 3 bases from V and 7 from J; bases not matched to a gene: 8. The CDR3 DNA reads as TGCGCCAGCAGCCAGATAGCCGGGACAGGGGGAAATTCACCCCTCCACTTT. Protein product: CASSQIAGTGGNSPLHF.

The chain couples TRBV2 to TRBJ2-2; the match to TRBD2 covers 8 bases. This CDR3 contains 16 residues. Trimming cost V 0 bases and J 3 bases; bases outside gene matches: 3. CDR1 and CDR2 from the germline V gene are SNHLY and FYNNEI. CDR3 DNA sequence: TGTGCCAGCAGTGAAGCGGGGACTAGTTACACCGGGGAGCTGTTTTTT. Translation gives CASSEAGTSYTGELFF.

This clone was observed a handful of times. The chain links TRBV5-1 to TRBJ1-6; 7 bases agree with TRBD1. The CDR3 loop spans 13 amino acids. The germline V gene has CDR1 SGHRS and CDR2 YFSETQ. Trimming took 5 bases from V and 9 from J; bases not matched to a gene: 5. The CDR3 nucleotides read TGCGCCAGCAGAACAGGGGATGGTTCACCCCTCCACTTT. Its translation: CASRTGDGSPLHF.

V usage is TRBV21-1 and J usage is TRBJ2-7; the tabulated D call, TRBD1, remains unverified against the DNA. TRBV21-1 is termed a pseudogene. This CDR3 has 18 amino acids. CDR3 protein: CASSPSGTGTASPFGQYF. The CDR3, as DNA: TGTGCCAGCAGCCCCTCCGGGACAGGGACGGCGTCTCCTTTCGGGCAGTACTTC.